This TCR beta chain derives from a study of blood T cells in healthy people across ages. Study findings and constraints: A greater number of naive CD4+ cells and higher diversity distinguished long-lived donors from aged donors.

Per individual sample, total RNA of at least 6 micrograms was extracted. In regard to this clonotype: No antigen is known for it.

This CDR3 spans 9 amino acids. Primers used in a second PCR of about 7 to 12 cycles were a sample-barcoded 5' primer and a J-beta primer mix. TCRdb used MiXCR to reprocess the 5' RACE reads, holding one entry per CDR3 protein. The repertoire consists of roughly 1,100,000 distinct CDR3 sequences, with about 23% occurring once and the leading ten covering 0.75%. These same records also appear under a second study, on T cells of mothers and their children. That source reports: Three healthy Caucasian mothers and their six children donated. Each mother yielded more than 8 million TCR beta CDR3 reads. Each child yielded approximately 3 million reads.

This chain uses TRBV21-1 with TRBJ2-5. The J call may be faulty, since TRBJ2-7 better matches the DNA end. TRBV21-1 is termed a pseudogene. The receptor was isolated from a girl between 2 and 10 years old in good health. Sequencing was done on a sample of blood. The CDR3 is CAMLYEQYF. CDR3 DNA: TGTGCCATGCTCTACGAGCAGTACTTC.